The 17 T cell receptor beta chains listed next were all sequenced from one sample in a study of lymphopenia after photon versus proton radiotherapy. Using immunoSEQ multiplex PCR, the repertoire was profiled, and TCRdb retains in-frame clones only, with some absent. The table has 20,000 or so clones, 84% seen once. Here the sequenced sample was peripheral blood, taken from a patient treated with photon-based radiotherapy. The source is a woman between 50 and 59 years old with pancreatic cancer.

The chain uses TRBV28 and TRBJ2-1; 9 bases map to TRBD2. V trimming: 8 bases; J trimming: 10 bases; junction bases outside the gene matches: 9. The CDR3 has 13 residues. Germline loops: CDR1 MDHEN, CDR2 SYDVKM. CDR3 in amino acids: CASAAGGRWEQFF. CDR3 bases: TGTGCCAGCGCGGCGGGGGGGAGGTGGGAGCAGTTCTTC.

This sequence joins TRBV6-8 and TRBJ1-2; D call uncertain. This CDR3 has 15 amino acids. Trimming left V 5 bases short and J 4 bases short, with 17 bases between. CDR1 MNHGY and CDR2 SAAAGT come from the germline V gene. The CDR3 loop is CASSKSSRKTYGYTF. CDR3 bases: TGTGCCAGCAGTAAAAGCTCTAGAAAGACCTATGGCTACACCTTC.

This clone was counted only a few times. This chain connects TRBV27 to TRBJ2-7; D is undetermined. Per germline, CDR1 MNHEY and CDR2 SMNVEV (reference sequence). Trimming removed 0 bases from V and 4 bases from J, with 7 bases in between. The CDR3 covers 13 residues. CDR3 DNA sequence: TGTGCCAGCAGTTTATCTGGGCCTTACGAGCAGTACTTC. Amino acid sequence: CASSLSGPYEQYF.

The chain links TRBV18 to TRBJ2-5; TRBD1 is a possible D gene (5 bases). V lost 4 bases and J 5 bases, leaving 14 bases between the germline ends. CDR1 is KGHSH and CDR2 is LQKENI in the germline V gene. The CDR3 covers 14 residues. CDR3 in amino acids: CASSQVGPGETQYF. CDR3 bases: TGTGCCAGCTCACAAGTGGGGCCTGGGGAGACCCAGTACTTC.

The chain recombines TRBV15 with TRBJ1-4; a possible D gene is TRBD1 (6 bases). Germline CDR1 and CDR2: LNHNV and YYDKDF (reference sequence). The V end was cut by 0 bases, the J end by 8 bases, with 16 bases between. CDR3 size: 16 residues. The CDR3, as DNA: TGTGCCACCAGCAGAGATAGGTCAGGGGCGGGGGAAAAACTGTTTTTT. It is translated as CATSRDRSGAGEKLFF.

This rearrangement joins TRBV6-5 to TRBJ1-6; D is uncertain. The V and J ends lost 0 bases and 10 bases respectively, with 13 bases between them. The V gene's germline CDR1 is MNHEY and CDR2 SVGAGI. The CDR3 has 15 residues. The chain's CDR3 is CASSYSNERWSPLHF. CDR3 coding DNA: TGTGCCAGCAGTTACTCGAATGAACGGTGGTCACCCCTCCACTTT.

V is TRBV7-3 and J is TRBJ2-1; TRBD2 agrees at 9 bases. V shed 4 bases, J shed 5 bases, and the junction held 6 bases outside the gene matches. Germline lookup yields CDR1 SGHTA and CDR2 FQGTGA. The length of the CDR3 is 15 residues. CDR3 DNA sequence: TGTGCCAGCAGCTCGGGACTAGCAGCCCACAATGAGCAGTTCTTC. Its protein is CASSSGLAAHNEQFF. Combining the CDR3 with reference TRBV7-3 and TRBJ2-1 gives the whole variable domain GAGVSQTPSNKVTEKGKYVELRCDPISGHTALYWYRQSLGQGPEFLIYFQGTGAADDSGLPNDRFFAVRPEGSVSTLKIQRTERGDSAVYLCASSSGLAAHNEQFFGPGTRLTVL.

This clone was seen only once. This chain joins TRBV27 and TRBJ2-3; TRBD2 agrees at 10 bases. This CDR3 comprises 15 residues. The V gene's germline CDR1 is MNHEY and CDR2 SMNVEV (reference sequence). V gave up 3 bases and J gave up 6 bases; unmatched junction bases: 6. CDR3 loop: CASSFGLAVQDTQYF. The CDR3 region has the DNA TGTGCCAGCAGTTTTGGACTAGCGGTGCAGGATACGCAGTATTTT.

The genes are TRBV9 and TRBJ2-2, with 11 bases that match TRBD2. This CDR3 comprises 18 residues. The germline V gene has CDR1 SGDLS and CDR2 YYNGEE. V dropped 0 bases and J dropped 2; count of bases not matched to a gene: 6. This CDR3 reads CASSVEALAGVNTGELFF. The CDR3 coding sequence is TGTGCCAGCAGCGTAGAGGCACTAGCGGGGGTAAACACCGGGGAGCTGTTTTTT. Full variable domain (missing parts from reference TRBV9 and TRBJ2-2): DSGVTQTPKHLITATGQRVTLRCSPRSGDLSVYWYQQSLDQGLQFLIQYYNGEERAKGNILERFSAQQFPDLHSELNLSSLELGDSALYFCASSVEALAGVNTGELFFGEGSRLTVL.

J is TRBJ2-1 and V is TRBV6-5; tentative D call: TRBD2 (5 bases). Trimming stripped 6 bases from V and 6 bases from J, with 12 bases between. Germline V lookup: CDR1 MNHEY, CDR2 SVGAGI. This CDR3 spans 13 amino acids. The CDR3 DNA follows: TGTGCCAGCAGCCCCGGACTCTCCAATGAGCAGTTCTTC. It yields the protein CASSPGLSNEQFF.

The chain has TRBV6-6 and TRBJ2-5, with 7 bases fitting TRBD2. The CDR3 covers 14 residues. Germline V lookup: CDR1 MNHNY, CDR2 SVGAGI (reference sequence). The V and J ends lost 2 bases and 5 bases, in that order; junction bases with no gene match: 5. The CDR3 nucleotides read TGTGCCAGCAGTTACGAGGGAGGGATGGAGACCCAGTACTTC. This encodes CASSYEGGMETQYF.

The rearrangement joins TRBV5-6 to TRBJ2-4; tentative D call: TRBD2 (5 bases). Germline V gives CDR1 SGHDT, CDR2 YYEEEE. The CDR3 is 15 residues long. V was trimmed by 4 bases and J by 0 bases, leaving 11 bases between them. CDR3 bases: TGTGCCAGCAGCGCGACCGGACTAGCCAAAAACATTCAGTACTTC. As protein: CASSATGLAKNIQYF. The full variable domain, its missing parts supplied by reference TRBV5-6 and TRBJ2-4, is DAGVTQSPTHLIKTRGQQVTLRCSPKSGHDTVSWYQQALGQGPQFIFQYYEEEERQRGNFPDRFSGHQFPNYSSELNVNALLLGDSALYLCASSATGLAKNIQYFGAGTRLSVL.

The rearrangement joins TRBV5-1 to TRBJ2-3, with D maybe TRBD1 (5 bases). This CDR3 is built from 17 residues. The germline V gene encodes CDR1 SGHRS and CDR2 YFSETQ. V was pared by 3 bases and J by 2 bases, with 19 bases between. CDR3 sequence (DNA): TGCGCCAGCAGCTCTGCATTGGGGCGGCTACCCACAGATACGCAGTATTTT. Its protein is CASSSALGRLPTDTQYF.

This clone was observed a few times. The same CDR3 arises from other DNA sequences in this sample as well. V and J are TRBV28 and TRBJ2-6, with D perhaps TRBD2 (5 bases). Trimming stripped 2 bases from V and 0 bases from J, with 5 bases between. CDR1 is MDHEN and CDR2 is SYDVKM in the germline V gene. The CDR3 extends over 15 amino acids. The CDR3 reads CASSLRGSGANVLTF. For the CDR3, the DNA is TGTGCCAGCAGTTTACGGGGCTCTGGGGCCAACGTCCTGACTTTC.

The chain couples TRBV14 to TRBJ1-6, with D unclear. V was pared by 0 bases and J by 10 bases, with 13 bases between. The CDR3 loop spans 15 amino acids. Germline V lookup: CDR1 SGHDN, CDR2 FVKESK. The CDR3: CASSQDRVGGSPLHF. The CDR3 DNA reads TGTGCCAGCAGCCAAGATAGAGTGGGCGGATCACCCCTCCACTTT.

This chain joins TRBV7-9 and TRBJ1-2; 7 bases match TRBD1. The CDR3 runs to 16 residues. Trimming removed 1 base from V and 5 bases from J; junction bases left unmatched: 10. Germline CDR1 and CDR2: SEHNR and FQNEAQ (reference sequence). In nucleotides, the CDR3 is TGTGCCAGCAGCTTAGTATCTACAGGGGCTGGATATGGCTACACCTTC. Protein: CASSLVSTGAGYGYTF.

By share of the sample, this clone is medium-sized. The V call is TRBV7-9, the J call TRBJ2-1, with 8 bases lining up with TRBD2. V shed 10 bases and J 7 bases; nucleotides not matched to a gene: 15. Per the germline V gene, CDR1 is SEHNR and CDR2 is FQNEAQ (reference sequence). CDR3 size: 15 residues. CDR3 protein: CATQTSRTSSNEQFF. The CDR3 coding sequence is TGTGCCACCCAGACTTCCCGGACTAGCAGTAATGAGCAGTTCTTC. Full variable domain (rest looked up from reference TRBV7-9 and TRBJ2-1): DTGVSQNPRHKITKRGQNVTFRCDPISEHNRLYWYRQTLGQGPEFLTYFQNEAQLEKSRLLSDRFSAERPKGSFSTLEIQRTEQGDSAMYLCATQTSRTSSNEQFFGPGTRLTVL.